This note documents a single TCR beta chain sequence. What it recognizes is unknown. With 60 Vbeta and 13 Jbeta primers, the PCR was carried out. Using immunoSEQ multiplex PCR, the repertoire was profiled, and TCRdb retains in-frame clones only, with some absent. The table lists roughly 120,000 clones, approximately 83% of them singletons, with 1.5% to 2% in the top ten. The data are from a study of cytomegalovirus exposure and HLA in healthy donors. Study-level results: Association with HLA alleles at 0.05 false discovery rate was found for 17,000 or so TCR beta sequences in a later analysis.

The TCR comes from a man aged 35-49 years in good health and CMV-seronegative. The sequenced material came from PBMCs.

The CDR3: CASSLGTEKTQYF. The CDR3 DNA reads TGTGCCAGCAGCTTAGGGACAGAGAAGACCCAGTACTTC. The chain is built from TRBV7-9 and TRBJ2-5; a weak D match, TRBD1 (6 bases). This CDR3 has 13 amino acids. Per the germline V gene, CDR1 is SEHNR and CDR2 is FQNEAQ (reference sequence). Deletions cut 1 base from V and 6 bases from J, with 9 bases between.